What follows describes a single TCR beta chain. The target of this receptor is not known. No base quality values were provided; no much bigger clone lies one nucleotide off. This record comes from a study of siplizumab effects on memory and regulatory T cells (dated by TCRdb to the late 2010s). For the wider study: The study examined how the anti-CD2 antibody siplizumab affects alloreactive T-cell subsets in allogeneic mixed lymphocyte reactions built from human PBMCs. Paper-wide results and their limitations: Greater diversity appeared to be present in unstimulated naive T cells than in memory T cells, and a substantial contribution to the alloresponse seemed to be made by naive cells. Siplizumab significantly lowered the cumulative frequency of alloreactive sequences that could be traced to unstimulated CD4+ memory T cells. Because sequences at frequencies below about 10^-5 were poorly captured, only a minor fraction of alloreactive clones could be mapped back to unstimulated subsets. Among mappable alloreactive CD4+ clones, an average Treg-derived fraction of roughly 69% was observed with siplizumab, compared with roughly 25% in control reactions. Roughly 75-97% of proliferating CD4+ or CD8+ clones could not be assigned a naive or memory phenotype. Whether proliferating Tregs from siplizumab cultures actually had suppressive function was not functionally confirmed.

In a few donor pairs, further sequencing was done on unstimulated CD8+ naive, CD4+ memory, CD8+ TEMRA, CD4+ naive and CD8+ effector memory subsets. Sorted unstimulated T cells and proliferating T cells recovered from mixed lymphocyte reactions were subjected to TCRbeta CDR3 sequencing. Fresh whole blood from approximately ten HLA-typed healthy donors was used to isolate PBMCs. The library came from the immunoSEQ multiplex PCR assay. About 10^5 TCR templates per sample were assayed on the deep sequencing platform. Genomic DNA extracted from sorted T cells was the material used for TCRbeta CDR3 sequencing. Per the source publication's procedure: The R programming language was used for clonal analysis of the TCRbeta CDR3 data. Alloreactive CD4+ and CD8+ clones were defined by comparing unstimulated samples with post-reaction CFSE-low samples. By matching sequences to the repertoires of sorted unstimulated Treg and non-Treg cells, each alloreactive CD4+ clone was assigned a regulatory or non-regulatory origin. TCRdb carries this immuneACCESS record with in-frame sequences only. Its versions omit some clonotypes, under half of them owing to an unresolved V gene in the studies checked, with the rest unexplained. From that table come the V and J calls and clone size; the DNA was used to work out D and trimming. Counted in this sample were thousands of clones; approximately 60% of them appeared once. Over 14% of the sample rests with the top ten.

According to the germline V gene, CDR1 reads WSHSY and CDR2 reads SAAADI. The CDR3 goes from the cysteine to the phenylalanine over 16 residues. The sequence is cut down to CDR3 DNA, 48 bases in frame from base 1. The germline ends are 15 bases apart after V is trimmed by 7 bases and J by 2 bases. The sample was effector memory CD8+ T cells sorted from blood. The cell subset or site label, read with the paper, signifies: unstimulated CD8+ effector memory T cells. The chain was built from TRBV10-2 and TRBJ2-6; the D gene is perhaps TRBD2, from 5 matching bases. The clonotype comes from a human donor in good health. At the DNA level, the sequence is TGCGCCAGCACCGTGGACTGGAAAGCTGGGGCCAACGTCCTGACTTTC. Its amino acids are CASTVDWKAGANVLTF.